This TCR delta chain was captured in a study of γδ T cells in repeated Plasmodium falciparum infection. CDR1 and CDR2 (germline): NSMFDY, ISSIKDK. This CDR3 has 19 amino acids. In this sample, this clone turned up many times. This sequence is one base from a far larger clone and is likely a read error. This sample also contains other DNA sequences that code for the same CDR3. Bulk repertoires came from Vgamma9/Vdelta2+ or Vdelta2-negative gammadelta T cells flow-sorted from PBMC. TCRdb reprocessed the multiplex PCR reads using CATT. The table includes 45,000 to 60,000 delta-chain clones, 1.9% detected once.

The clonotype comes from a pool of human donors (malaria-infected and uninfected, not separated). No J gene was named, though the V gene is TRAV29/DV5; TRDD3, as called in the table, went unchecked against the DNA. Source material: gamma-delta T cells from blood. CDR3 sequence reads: CAATLVRRRYWGPEDKLIF. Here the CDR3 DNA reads TGTGCAGCAACCCTAGTTCGGCGGAGGTACTGGGGACCGGAAGATAAACTCATCTTC.